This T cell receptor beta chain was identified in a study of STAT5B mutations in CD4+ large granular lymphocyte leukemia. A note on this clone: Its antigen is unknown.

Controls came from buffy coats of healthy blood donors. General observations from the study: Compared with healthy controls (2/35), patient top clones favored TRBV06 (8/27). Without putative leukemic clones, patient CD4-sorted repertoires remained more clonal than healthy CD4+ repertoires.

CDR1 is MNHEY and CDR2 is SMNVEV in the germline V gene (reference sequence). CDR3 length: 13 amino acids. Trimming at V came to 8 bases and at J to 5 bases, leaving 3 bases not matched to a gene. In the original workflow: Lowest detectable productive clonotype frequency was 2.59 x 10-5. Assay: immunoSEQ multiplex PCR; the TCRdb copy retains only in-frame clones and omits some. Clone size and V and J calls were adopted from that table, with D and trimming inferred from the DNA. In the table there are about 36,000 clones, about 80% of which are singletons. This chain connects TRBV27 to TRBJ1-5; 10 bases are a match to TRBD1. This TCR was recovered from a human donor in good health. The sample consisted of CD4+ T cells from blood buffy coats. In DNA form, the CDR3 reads TGTGCCAGCGCCGGGACAGGGGATCAGCCCCAGCATTTT. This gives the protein CASAGTGDQPQHF.